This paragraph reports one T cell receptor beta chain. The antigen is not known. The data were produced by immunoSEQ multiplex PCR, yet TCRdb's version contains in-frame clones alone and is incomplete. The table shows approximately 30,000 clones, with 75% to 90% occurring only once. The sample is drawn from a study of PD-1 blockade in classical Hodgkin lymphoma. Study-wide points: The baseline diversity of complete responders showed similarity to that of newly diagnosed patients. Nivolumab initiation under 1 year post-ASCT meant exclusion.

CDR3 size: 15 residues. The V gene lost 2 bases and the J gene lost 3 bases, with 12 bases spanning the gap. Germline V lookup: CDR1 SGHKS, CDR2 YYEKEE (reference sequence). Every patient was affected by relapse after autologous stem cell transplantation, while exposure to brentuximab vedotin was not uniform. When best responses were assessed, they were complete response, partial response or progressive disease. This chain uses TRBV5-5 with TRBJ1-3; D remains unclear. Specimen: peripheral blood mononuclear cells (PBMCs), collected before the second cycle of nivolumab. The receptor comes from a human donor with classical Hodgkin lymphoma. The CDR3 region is CASSLDAPYGNTIYF. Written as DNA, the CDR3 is TGTGCCAGCAGCTTAGACGCGCCGTATGGAAACACCATATATTTT. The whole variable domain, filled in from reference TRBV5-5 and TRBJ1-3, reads DAGVTQSPTHLIKTRGQQVTLRCSPISGHKSVSWYQQVLGQGPQFIFQYYEKEERGRGNFPDRFSARQFPNYSSELNVNALLLGDSALYLCASSLDAPYGNTIYFGEGSWLTVV.